This TCR beta chain comes out of a study of blood T cell repertoires in COVID-19 (dated by TCRdb to the early 2020s). Some background on the complete study: Samples from collaborators originated in the United States, Italy and Spain and spanned both the acute and convalescent phases of COVID-19. The prospective study material was composed of cDNA or gDNA derived from T cells, B-cell-depleted T cells, or PBMCs. Deeply sampled blood TCRbeta repertoires from subjects exposed to, actively infected with, or recovered from COVID-19 were included in the dataset. The repertoires were made available in a free public database intended to serve as a resource for research on the immune response to SARS-CoV-2. The samples were drawn from the first 160 participants of the ongoing ImmuneRACE study and from 1,254 subjects provided by 6 global collaborators. Sample metadata almost always included a de-identified subject ID, COVID-19 status, age in years and sex. Where HLA class I and class II types were available, the types were taken from metadata supplied by the sample provider, not from assay-based typing.

Study-wide findings and limitations: The quantity of clinical and demographic metadata differed by source and by participant and was supplied without curation.

About this clone: Its antigen is still unknown. It has no much larger one-base neighbor in the sample; base qualities were not kept.

The immunoSEQ Assay, a bias-controlled multiplex PCR, was used to amplify TCRbeta CDR3 regions from genomic DNA. The published analysis was carried out like this. The number of nucleated cells in each sample was estimated by amplification of reference gene primers within the assay. To quantify the absolute abundance of each unique TCRbeta CDR3 rearrangement, sequence reads were collapsed and filtered. For each sample, productive Simpson clonality was calculated as the square root of Simpson's diversity index across productive rearrangements. TCRdb mirrors the immuneACCESS table, restricted to in-frame sequences. Some clones are absent from its copies; in checked studies, under half trace to an unresolved V gene, and the reason for the others is unknown. The V and J calls and clone size come from that table; D and trimming were worked out from the DNA. The sample table holds about 360,000 clones, of which roughly 86% were seen once. Together, the top ten hold roughly 3.1% of the sample.

From V the trimming removes 4 bases and from J it removes 7 bases, while the gene matches leave 3 bases of the junction unaccounted for. Reading the germline V gene gives CDR1 SGHAT and CDR2 FQNNGV. Its CDR3 holds 12 amino acids, cysteine through phenylalanine. Of all the DNA, just the CDR3 is kept, 36 bases in frame from base 1. Collaborating institutions collected whole blood in K2EDTA tubes following their own protocols. Collaborator samples were shipped for TCRbeta analysis as frozen whole blood, isolated PBMCs, or DNA extracted from either sample type. The sequencing input was peripheral blood. The chain links TRBV11-2 with TRBJ1-2; 7 middle bases align to TRBD1. The receptor comes from a human donor in a cohort sampled during active COVID-19. The nucleotide sequence is TGTGCCAGCAGCTATAGGGACAGTGGCTACACCTTC. Translated, this gives CASSYRDSGYTF. The entire variable domain, with the stretches around the CDR3 drawn from the reference TRBV11-2 and TRBJ1-2 proteins, is EAGVAQSPRYKIIEKRQSVAFWCNPISGHATLYWYQQILGQGPKLLIQFQNNGVVDDSQLPKDRFSAERLKGVDSTLKIQPAKLEDSAVYLCASSYRDSGYTFGSGTRLTVV.